This T cell receptor beta chain was retrieved from a study of shared T cell receptors in the human thymus. Sequenced by immunoSEQ multiplex PCR; TCRdb stores in-frame clones only, minus some. The sample lists some 700,000 clones; 70% to 90% were seen once. This sample was shared with a second study, whose subject was human thymus T cells.

Sequenced sample: thymocytes. This receptor was identified in a boy under two years old with a congenital heart defect.

CDR3 DNA: TGTGCCAGTAGTCCGGGACTAGCCCTTAACGTGGTATGGGGGACACAAGAGACCCAGTACTTC. This codes for CASSPGLALNVVWGTQETQYF. The chain joins TRBV19 to TRBJ2-5; TRBD2 matches at 9 bases. The length of the CDR3 is 21 residues. V lost 5 bases to trimming and J lost 2 bases; unmatched junction nucleotides: 24. CDR1 and CDR2 (germline): LNHDA, SQIVND (reference sequence).